This T cell receptor beta chain was identified during a study of beta chain features in type 1 diabetes. Regarding the study as a whole: For Type 1 diabetes patients, all four CD4+ subsets carried TCRB CDR3s that were moderately but significantly shorter.

Note on this clone: Its antigen is currently unknown.

Expressed TCRB transcripts were sequenced after all isolated RNA was converted to cDNA. TCRdb's table, derived via immunoSEQ multiplex PCR, lists solely in-frame clones and lacks some. The sample shows 400,000 or so clones, around 10% of them seen only once. The V and J ends lost 0 bases and 2 bases respectively, with 7 bases between them. Germline-derived CDR1 and CDR2 are LGHNA and YSLEER. The CDR3 has 14 residues. The TCR sequence derives from a man aged 25-45 years with type 1 diabetes. V gene TRBV4-3 combines with J gene TRBJ1-2; D is unresolved. Sequencing was carried out using central memory CD4+ T cells from blood. The CDR3 region has the DNA TGCGCCAGCAGCCAAGATCCCTCCAACTATGGCTACACCTTC. Translating gives CASSQDPSNYGYTF.